A selection of T cell receptor beta chains follows, all from one sample in a study of tissue T cells after allogeneic stem cell transplantation. Generated by immunoSEQ multiplex PCR, the TCRdb table keeps only in-frame clones and is missing some. The table includes about 5,800 clones, around 59% detected once. The source was tissue from the jejunum, collected at autopsy. The receptors stem from a male donor aged 60 or older with lung cancer. The CDR3 runs from the conserved cysteine through the conserved F or W. The order of the fields is V gene, CDR3 protein.

v_call: TRBV11-2
cdr3_aa: CASKIGGDYEQYF

v_call: TRBV10-2
cdr3_aa: CASSVGGPTEAFF

v_call: TRBV4-1
cdr3_aa: CASSQGGEAFF

v_call: TRBV27
cdr3_aa: CASSFGTGGNGYTF

v_call: TRBV19
cdr3_aa: CASSPGTGGNQPQHF

v_call: TRBV11-2
cdr3_aa: CASSLAPDSPYEQYF

v_call: TRBV30
cdr3_aa: CAWRPDSVGYTF

v_call: TRBV29-1
cdr3_aa: CSVSILTNPIQYF

v_call: TRBV19
cdr3_aa: CASRDSGRRPDTQYF

v_call: TRBV19
cdr3_aa: CASSSMDSLYEQYF

v_call: TRBV4-1
cdr3_aa: CASSQGLTRTNQNEQFF

v_call: TRBV5-1
cdr3_aa: CASSWGSMNTEAFF

v_call: TRBV4-3
cdr3_aa: CASSPLGPPNYGYTF

v_call: TRBV28
cdr3_aa: CASSPWDRVTLGEAFF